These T cell receptor beta chains were read from a single sample in a study of blood T cell repertoires in COVID-19. The data were produced by immunoSEQ multiplex PCR, yet TCRdb's version contains in-frame clones alone and is incomplete. This sample has hundreds of thousands of clones, with about 90% found just once. The sample taken for sequencing was PBMCs or T cells enriched from blood (not recorded which). These receptors were obtained from a woman between 50 and 59 years old who had been exposed to COVID-19. Both conserved end residues are part of each CDR3. Size is omitted from some rows. Given values are once, few, many or a class for expanded clones.

>TRBJ1-5|TRBV21-1|16|.
CASSKECREGNQPQHF
>TRBJ2-1|TRBV18|16|.
CASSPSDSSWGNEQFF
>TRBJ1-1|TRBV14|13|once
CANWRIVNTEAFF
>TRBJ2-2|TRBV5-5|16|.
CASSKSGTTNTGELFF
>TRBJ1-2|TRBV6-1|12|.
CASSEWTKGYTF
>TRBJ2-7|TRBV2|13|.
CASTGGAAYEQYF
>TRBJ2-5|TRBV19|15|.
CASSPDRAPQETQYF
>TRBJ2-3|TRBV2|12|.
CASNRGTDTQYF
>TRBJ1-5|TRBV5-6|16|.
CASSLVFAGKDQPQHF
>TRBJ2-7|TRBV5-1|14|.
CASSLMGLNTEQYF
>TRBJ1-1|TRBV6-4|14|.
CASSVSRGNTEAFF
>TRBJ1-4|TRBV28|17|.
CASSLTRQGDANEKLFF
>TRBJ2-7|TRBV3-1/TRBV3-2|14|few
CASSQDAGWYEQYF
>TRBJ1-2|TRBV3-1/TRBV3-2|15|.
CASSQVGQGNYGYTF
>TRBJ1-4|TRBV3-1/TRBV3-2|14|.
CASSIGQGGEKLFF
>TRBJ1-5|TRBV18|15|.
CASSPMGGALQPQHF
>TRBJ1-4|TRBV28|15|once
CASSSGQGRSEKLFF
>TRBJ2-7|TRBV11-1|13|.
CASSLAQGREQYF
>TRBJ2-7|TRBV28|16|few
CASSSLFGRGYYEQYF
>TRBJ2-3|TRBV9|15|.
CASSVVGGQTDTQYF
>TRBJ2-7|TRBV5-1|15|.
CASSLLSGVTYEQYF
>TRBJ2-7|TRBV11-2|15|.
CASSSLQGILGEQYF
>TRBJ2-5|TRBV2|18|.
CASTAGPKETQYLGTQYF
>TRBJ1-1|TRBV30|12|.
CAWSLQGSEAFF
>TRBJ1-4|TRBV4-1|17|.
CASSQRAAGVANEKLFF
>TRBJ1-3|TRBV2|15|.
CASRDLFTAGNTIYF
>TRBJ2-3|TRBV5-1|18|.
CASSLGTSGGISTDTQYF
>TRBJ2-1|TRBV5-1|13|once
CASSLAPSDEQFF
>TRBJ1-6|TRBV5-1|15|.
CASSLSRDWGTPLHF
>TRBJ2-4|TRBV11-2|14|.
CASRGGVAKNIQYF
>TRBJ1-2|TRBV27|13|.
CASSSFTSYGYTF
>TRBJ2-7|TRBV21-1|16|once
CASTANGQSPSYEQYF
>TRBJ2-1|TRBV5-1|14|once
CASSLEGGYNEQFF
>TRBJ2-6|TRBV9|15|once
CASSYKNSGANVLTF
>TRBJ1-2|TRBV28|13|.
CAIRDSRGYGYTF
>TRBJ2-3|TRBV20-1|9|.
CNLTDTQYF
>TRBJ2-1|TRBV5-1|17|.
CASSLQGQGVSYNEQFF
>TRBJ2-1|TRBV11-2|13|once
CASRTLGSHEQFF
>TRBJ2-7|TRBV27|14|once
CASSERQGYYEQYF
>TRBJ2-7|TRBV5-1|15|once
CASRAGQGSSYEQYF
>TRBJ2-2|TRBV5-1|16|.
CASSPTVGANTGELFF
>TRBJ1-1|TRBV7-2|15|.
CASSLGGQLNTEAFF
>TRBJ2-5|TRBV12-3/TRBV12-4|13|.
CASSVQNQETQYF
>TRBJ2-3|TRBV7-2|13|.
CASGGGNTDTQYF